This T cell receptor (beta chain) was profiled in a study of response to subunit inactivated influenza vaccine (dated by TCRdb to 2016 to 2018). Describing the broader study: The study used deep quantitative T cell receptor repertoire profiling to track responses to a trivalent subunit inactivated influenza vaccine. Results the study describes overall, beyond this receptor: According to the authors, only a limited number of new T cells may be recruited by each seasonal influenza vaccination.

A note on this clonotype: Its antigen is unknown. Nothing much larger sits one base from this clone, and base qualities are not available.

The cysteine opens and the phenylalanine closes a CDR3 of 18 amino acids. Of all the DNA, just the CDR3 is kept, 54 bases in frame from base 1. Relative to germline, V is 5 bases shorter and J is 1 base shorter, with 23 bases between their ends. The CDR1 and CDR2 encoded by the germline V gene are SGHAT and FQNNGV. Libraries were prepared through RT-PCR. TCRdb records Illumina HiSeq 2500 as the sequencer. TCRdb reworked the public reads: Q25 trimming with fastp, MiXCR clone assembly, productive beta chains retained. Each CDR3 protein appears once, grouped with its most common genes and DNA. The table for this sample lists around 580,000 distinct CDR3 sequences; 13% to 15% of them were counted only once. More than 9.5% of the sample belongs to the ten largest clones.

Material: PBMCs from blood, obtained about 12 days after vaccination. This TCR was recovered from a man in his fifties who received an inactivated influenza vaccine. Donor details come from another sample of the same person, matched by shared clones. The receptor chain draws on TRBV11-2 and TRBJ1-1; the D region possibly corresponds to TRBD1 (6 bases align). CDR3 region: CASSLDRIGVGGNTEAFF. The sequenced DNA: TGTGCCAGCAGCCTGGACAGAATTGGTGTCGGAGGGAACACTGAAGCTTTCTTT.